A selection of T cell receptor beta chains follows, all from one sample in a study of early T cells in non-severe SARS-CoV-2 infection. TCRdb recomputed calls from the 5' RACE reads with MiXCR, one row per CDR3 protein. Seen here are tens of thousands of distinct CDR3 sequences, roughly 21% observed once, and the top ten hold about 17%. The specimen comprised whole blood, sampled at baseline. Receptors originate from an adult who was a healthcare worker with PCR-confirmed SARS-CoV-2 infection or an uninfected control (not recorded which). The CDR3 runs from the conserved cysteine through the conserved F or W. The order of the fields is clone size, CDR3 length, V gene, D gene, J gene, CDR3 protein, CDR3 DNA. A D gene is named only where the DNA matches it firmly. A clone size is listed for some rows: how often the clone was seen (once, few, many), or a class if it is expanded.

few	10	TRBV10-2	NA	TRBJ2-1	CATKYNEQFF	TGCGCCACCAAATACAATGAGCAGTTCTTC
NA	15	TRBV5-6	NA	TRBJ2-3	CASSLDRSSTDTQYF	TGTGCCAGCAGCTTGGACAGGAGCAGCACAGATACGCAGTATTTT
few	14	TRBV4-1	NA	TRBJ1-1	CASSQEGAGTEAFF	TGCGCCAGCAGCCAAGAAGGAGCGGGGACTGAAGCTTTCTTT
NA	17	TRBV3-1	TRBD2	TRBJ2-1	CASSHQAAGEIYNEQFF	TGTGCCAGCAGCCACCAGGCGGCGGGGGAAATCTACAATGAGCAGTTCTTC
few	14	TRBV28	NA	TRBJ2-3	CASSGLAAPVTQYF	TGTGCCAGCAGTGGATTAGCGGCCCCGGTTACGCAGTATTTT
once	11	TRBV3-1	NA	TRBJ1-2	CASRLGNGYTF	TGTGCCAGCAGGCTGGGGAATGGCTACACCTTC
NA	14	TRBV7-9	TRBD1	TRBJ1-5	CASSLTGGGQPQHF	TGTGCCAGCAGTCTGACAGGGGGAGGTCAGCCCCAGCATTTT
few	15	TRBV5-4	NA	TRBJ2-1	CASSWGEGSYNEQFF	TGTGCCAGCAGTTGGGGAGAGGGCTCCTACAATGAGCAGTTCTTC
few	14	TRBV12-3/TRBV12-4	NA	TRBJ1-5	CASSSTFGDQPQHF	TGTGCCAGCAGTTCGACTTTCGGCGATCAGCCCCAGCATTTT
NA	12	TRBV7-9	NA	TRBJ1-1	CVSSLGRNEAFF	TGTGTCAGCAGCTTAGGGAGGAACGAAGCTTTCTTT
NA	10	TRBV30	NA	TRBJ1-4	CAWSGEKLFF	TGTGCCTGGAGTGGTGAAAAACTGTTTTTT
NA	13	TRBV7-6	NA	TRBJ2-5	CASSPGPTATQYF	TGTGCCAGCAGCCCGGGTCCGACTGCGACCCAGTACTTC
NA	18	TRBV12-3/TRBV12-4	NA	TRBJ1-5	CASSLSRGAIGSNQPQHF	TGTGCCAGCAGTTTAAGCAGGGGCGCTATTGGGAGCAATCAGCCCCAGCATTTT
many	13	TRBV12-3/TRBV12-4	NA	TRBJ1-1	CASSGVMHTEAFF	TGTGCCAGCAGTGGGGTCATGCACACTGAAGCTTTCTTT
few	16	TRBV6-1	NA	TRBJ1-5	CASNEPGRISNQPQHF	TGTGCCAGCAATGAGCCGGGACGGATTAGCAATCAGCCCCAGCATTTT
few	15	TRBV3-1	NA	TRBJ1-1	CASSQAGGWNTEAFF	TGTGCCAGCAGCCAAGCTGGCGGATGGAACACTGAAGCTTTCTTT
NA	14	TRBV20-1	NA	TRBJ2-6	CSAQKQPGANVLTF	TGCAGTGCTCAGAAGCAACCTGGGGCCAACGTCCTGACTTTC
few	14	TRBV11-3	NA	TRBJ2-2	CASSLGYPTGELFF	TGTGCCAGCAGCTTGGGGTACCCTACCGGGGAGCTGTTTTTT
NA	14	TRBV24-1	NA	TRBJ2-1	CATSAGGSYNEQFF	TGTGCCACCAGTGCCGGGGGCTCCTACAATGAGCAGTTCTTC
once	12	TRBV5-4	NA	TRBJ2-7	CASSVRQAEQYF	TGTGCCAGCAGCGTTCGACAGGCCGAGCAGTACTTC
NA	13	TRBV27	NA	TRBJ1-1	CASRQRSVTEAFF	TGTGCCAGTAGACAGCGATCGGTAACTGAAGCTTTCTTT
many	17	TRBV10-3	TRBD1	TRBJ2-6	CAISSGQGLSGANVLTF	TGTGCCATCAGTAGTGGACAGGGGCTTTCTGGGGCCAACGTCCTGACTTTC
few	15	TRBV19	TRBD1	TRBJ2-2	CATFDRGLPTGELFF	TGTGCCACCTTTGACAGGGGGCTGCCCACCGGGGAGCTGTTTTTT
few	14	TRBV7-6	TRBD1	TRBJ1-2	CASRPSQGAVGYTF	TGTGCCAGCAGACCTTCCCAGGGGGCTGTTGGCTACACCTTC
many	15	TRBV7-6	NA	TRBJ2-1	CASSLREGSYNEQFF	TGTGCCAGCAGCTTAAGGGAAGGCTCCTACAATGAGCAGTTCTTC
NA	14	TRBV7-8	NA	TRBJ2-1	CASSFRISYNEQFF	TGTGCCAGCAGCTTTAGGATCTCCTACAATGAGCAGTTCTTC
NA	11	TRBV3-1	NA	TRBJ1-2	CASSSNYGYTF	TGTGCCAGCAGCTCCAACTATGGCTACACCTTC
few	12	TRBV13	TRBD1	TRBJ2-7	CASSGRGYEQYF	TGTGCCAGCAGCGGCAGGGGGTACGAGCAGTACTTC
many	15	TRBV20-1	NA	TRBJ1-3	CSARDNRVSGNTIYF	TGCAGTGCTAGAGATAACCGGGTCTCTGGAAACACCATATATTTT
many	13	TRBV7-9	TRBD2	TRBJ2-5	CASSSSGQETQYF	TGTGCCAGCAGCTCTAGCGGACAAGAGACCCAGTACTTC
once	15	TRBV27	TRBD1	TRBJ1-5	CASSLRTGATTPQHF	TGTGCCAGCAGTTTGCGGACAGGGGCTACTACGCCCCAGCATTTT
few	14	TRBV7-3	NA	TRBJ2-3	CASSLTGSADTQYF	TGTGCCAGCAGCTTAACGGGCAGCGCTGATACGCAGTATTTT
few	15	TRBV14	NA	TRBJ1-6	CASSYYDSVNSPLHF	TGTGCCAGCAGCTATTACGACAGTGTGAATTCACCCCTCCACTTT
few	13	TRBV6-1	NA	TRBJ2-3	CASSGTRSDTQYF	TGTGCCAGCAGCGGGACCCGGTCCGATACGCAGTATTTT
NA	18	TRBV10-3	NA	TRBJ2-2	CAISGDPGLTMNTGELFF	TGTGCCATCAGCGGGGACCCCGGACTCACCATGAACACCGGGGAGCTGTTTTTT
many	13	TRBV3-1	NA	TRBJ2-1	CASSPFGHNEQFF	TGTGCCAGCAGCCCGTTTGGCCACAATGAGCAGTTCTTC
few	12	TRBV25-1	NA	TRBJ2-7	CASSVTGYEQYF	TGTGCCAGCAGTGTAACAGGGTACGAGCAGTACTTC
few	13	TRBV7-9	NA	TRBJ1-4	CASSSDPRGQLFF	TGTGCCAGCAGCTCAGACCCCCGGGGGCAACTGTTTTTT
few	16	TRBV20-1	TRBD2	TRBJ2-5	CSAGRLAGVPDETQYF	TGCAGTGCTGGGAGACTAGCGGGGGTCCCGGATGAGACCCAGTACTTC
NA	14	TRBV6-1	NA	TRBJ1-1	CASTVGRGYTEAFF	TGTGCCAGCACCGTCGGCCGGGGATACACTGAAGCTTTCTTT
NA	13	TRBV10-2	TRBD2	TRBJ2-1	CAGSIAGGNEQFF	TGCGCCGGCAGCATTGCGGGGGGGAATGAGCAGTTCTTC
NA	13	TRBV12-3/TRBV12-4	NA	TRBJ1-5	CASSLALDQPQHF	TGTGCCAGCAGTTTAGCGCTGGATCAGCCCCAGCATTTT
NA	13	TRBV10-2	TRBD1	TRBJ1-1	CASSGTGGTEAFF	TGCGCCAGCAGCGGTACAGGGGGCACTGAAGCTTTCTTT
NA	15	TRBV4-1	NA	TRBJ1-1	CASSQDEQGNTEAFF	TGCGCCAGCAGCCAAGATGAACAGGGGAACACTGAAGCTTTCTTT
NA	14	TRBV30	TRBD1	TRBJ2-7	CAWSARDREDEQYF	TGTGCCTGGAGCGCCCGGGACAGGGAGGACGAGCAGTACTTC